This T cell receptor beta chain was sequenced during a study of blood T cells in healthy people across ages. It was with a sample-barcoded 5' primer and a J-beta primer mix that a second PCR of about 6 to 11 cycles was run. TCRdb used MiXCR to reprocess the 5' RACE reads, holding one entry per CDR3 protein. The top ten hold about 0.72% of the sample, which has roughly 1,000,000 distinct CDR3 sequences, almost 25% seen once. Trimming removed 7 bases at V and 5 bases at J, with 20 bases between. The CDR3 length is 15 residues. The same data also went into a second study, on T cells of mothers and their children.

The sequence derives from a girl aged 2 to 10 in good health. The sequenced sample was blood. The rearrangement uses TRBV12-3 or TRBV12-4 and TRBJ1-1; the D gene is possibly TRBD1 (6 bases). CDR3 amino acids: CASKVYGGGETEAFF. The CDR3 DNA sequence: TGTGCCAGCAAGGTTTACGGAGGGGGGGAAACTGAAGCTTTCTTT.